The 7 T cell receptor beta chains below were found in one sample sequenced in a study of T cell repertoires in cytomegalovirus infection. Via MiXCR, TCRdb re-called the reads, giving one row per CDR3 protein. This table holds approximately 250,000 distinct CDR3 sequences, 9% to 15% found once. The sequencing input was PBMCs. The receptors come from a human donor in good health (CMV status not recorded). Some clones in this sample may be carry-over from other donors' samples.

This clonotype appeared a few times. In DNA form, the CDR3 reads TGTGCCAGCAGCCCGAGCGGTGATTCCTACAATGAGCAGTTCTTC. Translated: CASSPSGDSYNEQFF. The rearrangement links TRBV9 to TRBJ2-1; a weak D match, TRBD2 (5 bases). The CDR3 spans 15 residues. V was shortened by 4 bases and J by 1 base, with 12 bases between the two germline ends. The germline CDR1 and CDR2 sequences are SGDLS and YYNGEE.

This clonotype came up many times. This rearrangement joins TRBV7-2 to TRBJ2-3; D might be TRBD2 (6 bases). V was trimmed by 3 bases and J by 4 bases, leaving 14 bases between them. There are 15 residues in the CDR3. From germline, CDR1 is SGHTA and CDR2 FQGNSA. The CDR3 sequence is CASSLEGKVADTQYF. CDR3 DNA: TGTGCCAGCAGCTTGGAGGGGAAAGTCGCAGATACGCAGTATTTT.

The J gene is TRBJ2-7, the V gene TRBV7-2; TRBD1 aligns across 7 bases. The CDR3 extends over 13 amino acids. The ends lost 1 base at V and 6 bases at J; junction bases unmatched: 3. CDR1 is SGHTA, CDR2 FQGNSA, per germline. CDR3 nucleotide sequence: TGTGCCAGCAGCTTAGTTAGACAGGGCGAGCAGTACTTC. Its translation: CASSLVRQGEQYF.

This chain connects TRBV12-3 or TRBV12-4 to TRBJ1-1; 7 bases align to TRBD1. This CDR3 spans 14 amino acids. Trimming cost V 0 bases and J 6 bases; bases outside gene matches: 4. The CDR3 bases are TGTGCCAGCAGTTTAGCAGGGGGCGGCTCTGAAGCTTTCTTT. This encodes CASSLAGGGSEAFF.

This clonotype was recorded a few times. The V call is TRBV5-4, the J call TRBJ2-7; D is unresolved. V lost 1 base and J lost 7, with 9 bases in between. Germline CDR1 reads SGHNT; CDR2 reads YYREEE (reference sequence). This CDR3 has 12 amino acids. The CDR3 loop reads CASSLTFQEQYF. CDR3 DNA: TGTGCCAGCAGCTTGACTTTTCAGGAGCAGTACTTC.

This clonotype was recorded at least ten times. DNA for the CDR3: TGTGCCAGCAGCTCGCGAGTCAACTATGGCTACACCTTC. Amino acid sequence: CASSSRVNYGYTF. This chain joins TRBV7-2 and TRBJ1-2, with D hard to call. V was pared by 4 bases and J by 2 bases, with 8 bases between. Germline CDR1 SGHTA, CDR2 FQGNSA. The CDR3 length is 13 residues.

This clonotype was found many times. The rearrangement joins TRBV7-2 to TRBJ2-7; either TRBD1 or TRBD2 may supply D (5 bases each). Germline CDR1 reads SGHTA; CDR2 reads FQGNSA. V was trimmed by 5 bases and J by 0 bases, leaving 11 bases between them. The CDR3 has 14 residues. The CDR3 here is CASSEGPSSYEQYF. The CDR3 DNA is TGTGCCAGCAGCGAGGGACCGAGCTCCTACGAGCAGTACTTC.